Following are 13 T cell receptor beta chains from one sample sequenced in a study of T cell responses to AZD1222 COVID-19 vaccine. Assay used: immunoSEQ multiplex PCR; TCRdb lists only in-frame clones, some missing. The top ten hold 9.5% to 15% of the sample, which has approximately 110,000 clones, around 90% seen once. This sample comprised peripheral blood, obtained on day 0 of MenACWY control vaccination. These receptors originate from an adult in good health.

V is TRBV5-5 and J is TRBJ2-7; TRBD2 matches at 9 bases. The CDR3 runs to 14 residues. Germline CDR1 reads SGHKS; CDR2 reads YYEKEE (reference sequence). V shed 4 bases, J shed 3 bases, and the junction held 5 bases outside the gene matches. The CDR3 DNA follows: TGTGCCAGCAGCGTTATAGCGGGAGACTACGAGCAGTACTTC. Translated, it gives CASSVIAGDYEQYF.

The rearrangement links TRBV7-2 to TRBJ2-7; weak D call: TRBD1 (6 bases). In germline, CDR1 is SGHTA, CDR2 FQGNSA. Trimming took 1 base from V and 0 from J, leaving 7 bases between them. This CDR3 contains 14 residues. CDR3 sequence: CASSLEQGSYEQYF. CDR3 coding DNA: TGTGCCAGCAGCTTAGAACAGGGCTCCTACGAGCAGTACTTC.

The CDR3 reads CASSQDQGGRPQHF. In DNA, the CDR3 is TGTGCCAGCAGCCAAGATCAGGGAGGACGGCCCCAGCATTTT. The chain is built from TRBV3-1 (or the pseudogene TRBV3-2) and TRBJ1-5, with D tentatively TRBD1 (5 bases). The CDR3 is made up of 14 amino acids. Trimming removed 0 bases from V and 9 bases from J, with 12 bases in between. Germline V gene sequence: CDR1 LGHDT, CDR2 YNNKEL (reference sequence).

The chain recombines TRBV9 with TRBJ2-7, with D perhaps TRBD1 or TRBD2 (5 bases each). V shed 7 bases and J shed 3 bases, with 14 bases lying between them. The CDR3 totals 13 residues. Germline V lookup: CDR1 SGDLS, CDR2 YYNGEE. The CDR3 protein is CASSLGTNYEQYF. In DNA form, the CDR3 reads TGTGCCAGCTCACTTGGGACGAACTACGAGCAGTACTTC.

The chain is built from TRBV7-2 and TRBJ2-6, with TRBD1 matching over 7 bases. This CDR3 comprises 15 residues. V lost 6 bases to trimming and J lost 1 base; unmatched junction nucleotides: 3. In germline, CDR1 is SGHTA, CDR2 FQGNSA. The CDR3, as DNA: TGTGCCAGCAGTCGACAGGGATCTGGGGCCAACGTCCTGACTTTC. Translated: CASSRQGSGANVLTF.

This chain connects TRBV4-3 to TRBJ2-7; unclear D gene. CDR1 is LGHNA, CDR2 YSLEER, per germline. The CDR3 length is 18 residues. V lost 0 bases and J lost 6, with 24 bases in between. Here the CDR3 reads CASSQEFRTLMRRREQYF. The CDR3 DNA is TGCGCCAGCAGCCAAGAGTTCCGGACCCTAATGAGAAGACGCGAGCAGTACTTC.

Written as DNA, the CDR3 is TGTGCCAGCAGCAGTGGTGTGGGTAATTCACCCCTCCACTTT. The encoded protein is CASSSGVGNSPLHF. This chain joins TRBV9 and TRBJ1-6; D unresolved. V lost 4 bases and J 6 bases, leaving 11 bases between the germline ends. Germline V gives CDR1 SGDLS, CDR2 YYNGEE. CDR3 length equals 14 residues.

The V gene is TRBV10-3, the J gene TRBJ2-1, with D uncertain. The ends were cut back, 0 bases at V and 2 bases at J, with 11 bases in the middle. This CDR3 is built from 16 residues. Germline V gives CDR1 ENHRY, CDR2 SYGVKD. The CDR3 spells CAISESGRKPYNEQFF. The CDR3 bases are TGTGCCATCAGTGAGTCCGGGCGGAAACCCTACAATGAGCAGTTCTTC.

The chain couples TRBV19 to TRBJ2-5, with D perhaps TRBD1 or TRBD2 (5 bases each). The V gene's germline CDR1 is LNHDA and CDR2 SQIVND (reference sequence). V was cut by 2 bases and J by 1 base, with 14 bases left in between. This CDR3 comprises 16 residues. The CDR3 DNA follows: TGTGCCAGTAGTATATTCCCCCGGGACGGCCAAGAGACCCAGTACTTC. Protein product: CASSIFPRDGQETQYF.

CDR3 coding DNA: TGCGCCAGCAGCCAGGTGCAGGGGAATCAGCCCCAGCATTTT. This encodes CASSQVQGNQPQHF. The chain is built from TRBV4-1 and TRBJ1-5; D is possibly TRBD1 (6 bases). CDR3 length: 14 residues. Germline V lookup: CDR1 MGHRA, CDR2 YSYEKL. Trimming took off 3 bases at V and 4 bases at J, with 10 bases between the two ends.

CDR3 nucleotide sequence: TGTGCCAGCAGATGGGGGGACAGGGAAGGGTATGGCTACACCTTC. Encoded protein: CASRWGDREGYGYTF. This chain connects TRBV27 to TRBJ1-2; 9 bases match TRBD1. The V gene's germline CDR1 is MNHEY and CDR2 SMNVEV (reference sequence). Losses at the gene ends were 6 bases for V and 5 bases for J; bases not matched to a gene: 10. This CDR3 is built from 15 residues.

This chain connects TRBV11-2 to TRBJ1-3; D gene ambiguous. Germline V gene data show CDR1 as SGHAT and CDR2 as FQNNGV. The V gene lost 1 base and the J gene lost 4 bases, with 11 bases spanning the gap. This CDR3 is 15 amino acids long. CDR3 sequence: CASSLAAGVGNTIYF. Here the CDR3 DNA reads TGTGCCAGCAGCTTAGCTGCTGGGGTCGGAAACACCATATATTTT.

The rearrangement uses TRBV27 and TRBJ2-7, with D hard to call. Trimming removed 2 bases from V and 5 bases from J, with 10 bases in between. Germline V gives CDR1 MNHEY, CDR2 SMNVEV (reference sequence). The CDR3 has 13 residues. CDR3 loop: CASSLDGMDEQYF. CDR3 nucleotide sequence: TGTGCCAGCAGTTTAGATGGAATGGACGAGCAGTACTTC.